Reported below is one TCR beta chain. CDR1 is MDHEN, CDR2 SYDVKM, per germline. The length of the CDR3 is 15 residues. The V gene end was trimmed by 6 bases and the J gene end by 5 bases; junction bases not matched to a gene: 11. Use of 60 Vbeta and 13 Jbeta primers characterized the PCR. Only in-frame clones appear in the TCRdb table, and some are missing; sequencing was by immunoSEQ multiplex PCR. The sample lists 100,000 to 120,000 clones; nearly 80% were seen once. This specimen comes from a study of cytomegalovirus exposure and HLA in healthy donors. The J gene is TRBJ2-5, the V gene TRBV28, with TRBD2 matching over 8 bases. The sequencing sample was made of PBMCs. This receptor was taken from a woman under 40 in good health and CMV-seronegative. DNA of the CDR3: TGTGCCAGCAGCCCAACAGTCGGGAGGGCCGAGACCCAGTACTTC. Translated: CASSPTVGRAETQYF.